This TCR beta chain comes out of a study of tumor and adjacent non-tumor tissue in lung cancer. The study's findings and limits: Normal lung showed higher cumulative top 100 clone frequency than tumor. Shorter survival was associated with higher TCR diversity in tumors.

No cell sorting was done before RNA was extracted from the tissue. More than 3 cm separated this lung sample from the edge of the tumor. A modified ARM-PCR protocol with three rounds of nested PCR amplified TCRbeta. TCRdb analysed the multiplex PCR reads with MiXCR anew, one entry per CDR3 protein. The data show approximately 100,000 distinct CDR3 sequences, with about 60% seen just once and approximately 19% held by the top ten. Trimming stripped 1 base from V and 4 bases from J, with 8 bases between. Looked up from germline, CDR1 is SGHRS and CDR2 is YFSETQ. The CDR3 totals 13 residues. This clonotype was observed at least ten times. The target antigen is unknown.

Specimen: distant non-tumor lung tissue. The clonotype comes from a man younger than 40 with non-small cell lung cancer. The chain has TRBV5-1 and TRBJ1-1, with D hard to call. In DNA, the CDR3 is TGCGCCAGCAGCTTGAAGGGTGGCACTGAAGCTTTCTTT. Translation: CASSLKGGTEAFF. Using reference TRBV5-1 and TRBJ1-1 for the parts outside the CDR3, the full variable domain is KAGVTQTPRYLIKTRGQQVTLSCSPISGHRSVSWYQQTPGQGLQFLFEYFSETQRNKGNFPGRFSGRQFSNSRSEMNVSTLELGDSALYLCASSLKGGTEAFFGQGTRLTVV.